This T cell receptor beta chain was sequenced for a study of T cells in Graves' hyperthyroidism and ophthalmopathy. Study results and limitations: Ophthalmopathy was identified by the model a median about 6.4 months ahead of onset. Appearing also in blood were most of the thyroid clonotypes expanded above 0.001.

The length of the CDR3 is 14 residues. Trimming removed 4 bases from V and 6 bases from J, with 13 bases in between. Per the germline V gene, CDR1 is SNHLY and CDR2 is FYNNEI. Recently diagnosed hyperthyroidism of less than 2 months' duration affected patients aged 18 to 65. Exclusion criteria comprised uncontrolled infection, other autoimmune disease, pregnancy or lactation. The sample holds many counts of this clonotype. What it binds is not known. RNA transcripts gave rise to amplified TCR beta CDR3 regions. TCR CDR3 regions were first amplified by RT-PCR with HTBI primers. Via MiXCR, TCRdb re-called the multiplex PCR reads, giving one row per CDR3 protein. The sample shows hundreds of thousands of distinct CDR3 sequences, around 16% of them seen only once.

The V and J genes are TRBV2 and TRBJ2-1; a weak D match, TRBD2 (5 bases). Material for sequencing was blood. The clonotype comes from a woman under 30 with Graves' hyperthyroidism. The CDR3, as DNA: TGTGCCAGCAGTGCCGGGATTTCAACCAATGAGCAGTTCTTC. It specifies CASSAGISTNEQFF.